These 9 T cell receptor beta chains originate from one sample sequenced in a study of blood T cell repertoires in COVID-19. Method: immunoSEQ multiplex PCR; TCRdb's copy keeps in-frame clones and lacks some. The sample includes 150,000 to 200,000 clones, about 85% of them seen just once. The specimen sequenced was peripheral blood. All receptors derive from an elderly man with COVID-19, enrolled during active disease.

This chain joins TRBV4-1 and TRBJ2-1, with a weak D call TRBD1 (5 bases). This CDR3 spans 15 amino acids. Germline values: CDR1 MGHRA, CDR2 YSYEKL. Trimming took 5 bases from V and 0 from J, leaving 11 bases between them. The CDR3 region has the DNA TGCGCCAGCAGCACTCAGGGCAGCTCCTACAATGAGCAGTTCTTC. Its translation: CASSTQGSSYNEQFF.

The genes are TRBV6-2 or TRBV6-3 and TRBJ2-2, with a possible D match to TRBD1 (5 bases). The CDR3 consists of 16 residues. V was pared by 3 bases and J by 1 base, with 12 bases between. From germline, CDR1 is MNHEY and CDR2 SVGEGT. CDR3 in DNA: TGTGCCAGCAGTTATACCAGGGCGAGGAACACCGGGGAGCTGTTTTTT. Translation gives CASSYTRARNTGELFF.

V is TRBV28 and J is TRBJ2-1, with TRBD1 identical over 9 bases. J lost 10 bases, V lost 7 bases, and 14 bases had no gene match. Germline loops: CDR1 MDHEN, CDR2 SYDVKM. There are 15 residues in the CDR3. The CDR3 DNA reads TGTGCCAGCAACACTTTAGAGTACAGGGGGCACGAGCAGTTCTTC. Its protein product is CASNTLEYRGHEQFF.

Notes on this clone: Other DNA sequences in the same sample also yield this CDR3. V and J are TRBV3-1 (or the pseudogene TRBV3-2) and TRBJ1-1; D is perhaps TRBD1 (5 bases). Looked up from germline, CDR1 is LGHDT and CDR2 is YNNKEL (reference sequence). The CDR3 extends over 13 amino acids. V was shortened by 4 bases and J by 1 base, with 7 bases between the two germline ends. DNA of the CDR3: TGTGCCAGCAGCCCCGGACAGAACACTGAAGCTTTCTTT. It codes for CASSPGQNTEAFF.

A note on this clone: Other DNA sequences in this sample translate to the same CDR3. The chain is built from TRBV9 and TRBJ1-1; no clear D. Trimming shortened V by 0 bases and J by 3 bases, and 6 bases separated the two germline ends. There are 13 residues in the CDR3. Germline lookup yields CDR1 SGDLS and CDR2 YYNGEE. CDR3 coding DNA: TGTGCCAGCAGCGTAGGAGGGTACACTGAAGCTTTCTTT. Protein product: CASSVGGYTEAFF.

This clone was seen a single time. The chain uses TRBV9 and TRBJ2-7, with 8 bases lining up with TRBD1. This CDR3 has 15 amino acids. The trim removed 3 bases at V and 5 bases at J, leaving 10 bases unmatched. The germline CDR1 and CDR2 sequences are SGDLS and YYNGEE. The CDR3 loop is CASSALDRVANEQYF. DNA for the CDR3: TGTGCCAGCAGCGCCTTGGACAGGGTTGCAAACGAGCAGTACTTC.

As to this clone: The same CDR3 arises from other DNA sequences in this sample as well. The DNA of the CDR3 is TGTGCCAGCAGCTTACTACTGAACACCGGGGAGCTGTTTTTT. It is translated as CASSLLLNTGELFF. The chain carries TRBV7-3 and TRBJ2-2; no clear D gene. The CDR3 loop spans 14 amino acids. CDR1 and CDR2 (germline): SGHTA, FQGTGA. V lost 2 bases to trimming and J lost 1 base, with 5 bases between them.

The DNA of the CDR3 is TGTGCCAGCAGTGGCCAGGGGGAGTCCTTTCAGCCCCAGCATTTT. Translating gives CASSGQGESFQPQHF. V is TRBV2 and J is TRBJ1-5; 7 bases agree with TRBD1. The germline V gene has CDR1 SNHLY and CDR2 FYNNEI. The length of the CDR3 is 15 residues. With 4 bases clipped from V and 6 bases from J, the junction kept 9 bases outside the gene matches.

The CDR3: CASSLKGAGNTIYF. For the CDR3, the DNA is TGTGCCAGCAGCTTGAAGGGGGCTGGAAACACCATATATTTT. V is TRBV11-3 and J is TRBJ1-3; tentatively, D is TRBD1 (6 bases). Per germline, CDR1 SGHNT and CDR2 YENEEA. V lost 3 bases and J 2 bases, leaving 8 bases between the germline ends. CDR3 length: 14 residues.